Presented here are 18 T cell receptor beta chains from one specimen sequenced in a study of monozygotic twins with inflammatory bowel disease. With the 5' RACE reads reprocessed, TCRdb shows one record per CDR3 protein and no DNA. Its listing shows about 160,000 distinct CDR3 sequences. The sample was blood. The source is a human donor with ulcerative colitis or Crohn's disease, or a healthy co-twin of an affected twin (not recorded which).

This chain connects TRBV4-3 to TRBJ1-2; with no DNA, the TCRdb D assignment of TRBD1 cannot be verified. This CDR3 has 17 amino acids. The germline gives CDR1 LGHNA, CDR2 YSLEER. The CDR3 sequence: CASSQAWDSEAGYGYTF.

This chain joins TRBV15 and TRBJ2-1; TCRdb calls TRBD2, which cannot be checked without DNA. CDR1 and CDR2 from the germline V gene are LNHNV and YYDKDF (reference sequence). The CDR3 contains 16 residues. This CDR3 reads CATSRGLGEAYNEQFF.

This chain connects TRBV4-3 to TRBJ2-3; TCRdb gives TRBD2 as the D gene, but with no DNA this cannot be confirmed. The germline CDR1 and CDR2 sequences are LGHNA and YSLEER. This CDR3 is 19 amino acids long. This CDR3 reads CASSQGSGGGGWSTDTQYF.

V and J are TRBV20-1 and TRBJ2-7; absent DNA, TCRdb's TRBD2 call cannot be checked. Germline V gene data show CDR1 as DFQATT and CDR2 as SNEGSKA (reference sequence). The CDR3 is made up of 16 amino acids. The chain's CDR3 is CSARPTWAVPTYEQYF.

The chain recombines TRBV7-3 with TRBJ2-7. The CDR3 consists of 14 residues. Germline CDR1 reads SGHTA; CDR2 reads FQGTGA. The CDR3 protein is CASSLGVTAAEQYF. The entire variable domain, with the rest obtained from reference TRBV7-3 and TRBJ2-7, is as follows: GAGVSQTPSNKVTEKGKYVELRCDPISGHTALYWYRQSLGQGPEFLIYFQGTGAADDSGLPNDRFFAVRPEGSVSTLKIQRTERGDSAVYLCASSLGVTAAEQYFGPGTRLTVT.

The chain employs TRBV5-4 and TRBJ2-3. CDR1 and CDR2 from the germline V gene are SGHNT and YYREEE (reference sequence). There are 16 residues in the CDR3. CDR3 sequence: CASSLELSSSTDTQYF.

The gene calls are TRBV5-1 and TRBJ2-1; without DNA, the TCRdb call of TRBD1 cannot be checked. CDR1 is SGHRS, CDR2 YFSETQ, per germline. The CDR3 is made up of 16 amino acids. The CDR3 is CASSSTPGQIYNEQFF.

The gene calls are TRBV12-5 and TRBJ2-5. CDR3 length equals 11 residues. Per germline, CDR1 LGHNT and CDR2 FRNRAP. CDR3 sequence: CASGSRETQYF.

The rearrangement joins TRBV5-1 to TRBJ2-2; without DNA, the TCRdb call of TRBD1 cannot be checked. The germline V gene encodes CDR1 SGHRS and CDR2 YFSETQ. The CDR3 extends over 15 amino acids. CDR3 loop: CASSTGTANTGELFF.

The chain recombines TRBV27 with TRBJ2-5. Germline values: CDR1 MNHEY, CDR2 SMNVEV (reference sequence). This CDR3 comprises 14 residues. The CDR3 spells CASLDRAVKETQYF.

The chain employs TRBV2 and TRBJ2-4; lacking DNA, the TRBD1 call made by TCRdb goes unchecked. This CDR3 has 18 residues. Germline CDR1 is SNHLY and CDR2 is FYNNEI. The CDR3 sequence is CASSSPGTGSRAKNIQYF. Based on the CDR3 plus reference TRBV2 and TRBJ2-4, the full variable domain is EPEVTQTPSHQVTQMGQEVILRCVPISNHLYFYWYRQILGQKVEFLVSFYNNEISEKSEIFDDQFSVERPDGSNFTLKIRSTKLEDSAMYFCASSSPGTGSRAKNIQYFGAGTRLSVL.

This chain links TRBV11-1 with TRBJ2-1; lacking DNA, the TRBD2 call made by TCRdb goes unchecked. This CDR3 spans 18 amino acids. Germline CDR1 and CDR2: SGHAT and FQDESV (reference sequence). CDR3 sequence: CASSSSGTSGPSYNEQFF.

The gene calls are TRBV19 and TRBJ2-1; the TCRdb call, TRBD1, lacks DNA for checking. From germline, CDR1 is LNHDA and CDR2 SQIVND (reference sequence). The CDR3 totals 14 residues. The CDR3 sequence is CASSKGYPYNEQFF.

CDR3 in amino acids: CASSEREVGSPLHF. The chain carries TRBV6-4 and TRBJ1-6. Germline CDR1 MRHNA, CDR2 SNTAGT. The CDR3 covers 14 residues.

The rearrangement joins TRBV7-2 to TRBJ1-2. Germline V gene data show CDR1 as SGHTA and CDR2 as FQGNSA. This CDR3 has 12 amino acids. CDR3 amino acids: CASSVDSYGYTF.

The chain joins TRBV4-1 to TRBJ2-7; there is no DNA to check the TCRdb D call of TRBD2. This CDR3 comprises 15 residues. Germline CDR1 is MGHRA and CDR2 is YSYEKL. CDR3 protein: CASSGLAGGPYEQYF.

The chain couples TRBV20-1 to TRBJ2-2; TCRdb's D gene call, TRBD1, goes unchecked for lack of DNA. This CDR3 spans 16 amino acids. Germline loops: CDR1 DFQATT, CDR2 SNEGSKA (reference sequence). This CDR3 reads CSARVGTGKITGELFF.

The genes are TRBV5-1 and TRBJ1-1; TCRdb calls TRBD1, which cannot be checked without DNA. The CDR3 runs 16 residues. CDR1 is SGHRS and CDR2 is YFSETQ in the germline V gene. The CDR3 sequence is CASSLTLATGGTEAFF.